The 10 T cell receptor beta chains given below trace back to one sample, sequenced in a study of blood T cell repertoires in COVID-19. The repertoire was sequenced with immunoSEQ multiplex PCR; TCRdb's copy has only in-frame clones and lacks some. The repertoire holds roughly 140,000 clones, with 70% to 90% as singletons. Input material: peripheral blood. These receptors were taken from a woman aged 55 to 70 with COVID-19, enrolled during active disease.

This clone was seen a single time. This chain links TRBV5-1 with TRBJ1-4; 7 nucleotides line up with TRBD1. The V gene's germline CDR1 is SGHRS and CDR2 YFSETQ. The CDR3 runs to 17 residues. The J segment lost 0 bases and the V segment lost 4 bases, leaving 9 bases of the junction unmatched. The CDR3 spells CASSRIGQEATNEKLFF. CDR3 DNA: TGCGCCAGCAGCAGAATAGGACAGGAGGCAACTAATGAAAAACTGTTTTTT.

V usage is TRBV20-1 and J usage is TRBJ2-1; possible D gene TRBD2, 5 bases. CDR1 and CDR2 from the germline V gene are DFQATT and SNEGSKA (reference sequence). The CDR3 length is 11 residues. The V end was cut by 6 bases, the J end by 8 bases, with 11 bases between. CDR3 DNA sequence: TGCAGTGCCCCGAGGGAGTATGAGCAGTTCTTC. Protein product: CSAPREYEQFF.

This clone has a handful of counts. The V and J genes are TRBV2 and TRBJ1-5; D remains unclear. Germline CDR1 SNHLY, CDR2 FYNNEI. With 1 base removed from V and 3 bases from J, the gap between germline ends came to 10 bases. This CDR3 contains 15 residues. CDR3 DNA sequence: TGTGCCAGCAGTGAAGTGGGCAGTTACAATCAGCCCCAGCATTTT. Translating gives CASSEVGSYNQPQHF.

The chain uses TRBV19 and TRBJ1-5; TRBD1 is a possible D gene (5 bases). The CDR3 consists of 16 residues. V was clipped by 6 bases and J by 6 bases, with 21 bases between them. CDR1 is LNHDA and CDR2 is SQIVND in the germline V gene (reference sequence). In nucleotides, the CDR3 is TGTGCCAGTAGGAGGGACTCGGGGGGGATTGGTCAGCCCCAGCATTTT. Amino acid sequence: CASRRDSGGIGQPQHF.

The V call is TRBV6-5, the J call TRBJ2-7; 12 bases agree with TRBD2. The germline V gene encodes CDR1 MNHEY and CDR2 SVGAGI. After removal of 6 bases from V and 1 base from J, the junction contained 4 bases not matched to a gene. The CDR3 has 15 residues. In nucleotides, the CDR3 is TGTGCCAGCAGCCGCGGACTAGCGGGATCCTACGAGCAGTACTTC. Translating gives CASSRGLAGSYEQYF.

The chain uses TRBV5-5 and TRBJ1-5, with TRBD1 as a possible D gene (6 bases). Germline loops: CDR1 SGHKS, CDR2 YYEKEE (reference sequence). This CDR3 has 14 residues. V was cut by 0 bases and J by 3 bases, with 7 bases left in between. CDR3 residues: CASSLGDTNQPQHF. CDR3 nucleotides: TGTGCCAGCAGCTTGGGGGACACCAATCAGCCCCAGCATTTT.

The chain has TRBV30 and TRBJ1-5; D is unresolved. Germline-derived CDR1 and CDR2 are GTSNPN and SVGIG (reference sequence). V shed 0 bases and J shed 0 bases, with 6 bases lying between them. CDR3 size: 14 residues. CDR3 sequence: CAWSVELSNQPQHF. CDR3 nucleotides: TGTGCCTGGAGTGTAGAACTTAGCAATCAGCCCCAGCATTTT. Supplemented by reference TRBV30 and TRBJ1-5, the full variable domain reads SQTIHQWPATLVQPVGSPLSLECTVEGTSNPNLYWYRQAAGRGLQLLFYSVGIGQISSEVPQNLSASRPQDRQFILSSKKLLLSDSGFYLCAWSVELSNQPQHFGDGTRLSIL.

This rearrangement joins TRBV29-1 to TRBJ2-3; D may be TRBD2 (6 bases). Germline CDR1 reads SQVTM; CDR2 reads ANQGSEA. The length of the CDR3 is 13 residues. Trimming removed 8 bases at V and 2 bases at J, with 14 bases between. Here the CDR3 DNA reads TGCAGCCTAAGGCGGGGCCTCACAGATACGCAGTATTTT. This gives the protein CSLRRGLTDTQYF.

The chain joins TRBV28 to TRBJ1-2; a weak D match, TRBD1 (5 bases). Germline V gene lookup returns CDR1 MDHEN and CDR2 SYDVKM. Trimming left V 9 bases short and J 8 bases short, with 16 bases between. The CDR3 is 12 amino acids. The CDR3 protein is CASWGRREGYTF. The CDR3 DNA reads TGTGCCAGTTGGGGCCGTCGAGAAGGCTACACCTTC.

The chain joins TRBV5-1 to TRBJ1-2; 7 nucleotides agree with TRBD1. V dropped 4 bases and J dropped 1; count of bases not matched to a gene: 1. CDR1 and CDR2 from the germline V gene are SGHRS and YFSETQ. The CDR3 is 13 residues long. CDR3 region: CASSRDSNYGYTF. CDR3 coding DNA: TGCGCCAGCAGCCGGGACAGTAACTATGGCTACACCTTC.